One and the same sample provided the 32 T cell receptor beta chains below, sequenced in a study of blood T cells in healthy people across ages. For the second PCR, which ran for about 7 to 11 cycles, a sample-barcoded 5' primer and a J-beta primer mix were used. TCRdb reprocessed the 5' RACE reads with MiXCR, giving one entry per CDR3 protein. The sample yields 910,000 or so distinct CDR3 sequences, just over 50% seen once. The sequenced sample was blood. The receptors shown here come from a woman aged 55-70 years in good health.

This chain links TRBV12-3 or TRBV12-4 with TRBJ2-7, with D tentatively TRBD2 (6 bases). V lost 2 bases, J lost 3 bases, and 17 bases lay in between. The CDR3 is 16 amino acids. The CDR3 sequence: CASSLYWGVPDYEQYF. CDR3 DNA sequence: TGTGCCAGCAGTTTATATTGGGGGGTTCCTGACTACGAGCAGTACTTC.

V and J are TRBV10-2 and TRBJ1-5; 7 nucleotides line up with TRBD1. J gave up 6 bases and V 5 bases, and 7 bases lay outside the gene matches. This CDR3 contains 14 residues. Looked up from germline, CDR1 is WSHSY and CDR2 is SAAADI. CDR3 sequence reads: CASSTGTAPQPQHF. In nucleotides, the CDR3 is TGCGCCAGCAGTACCGGGACAGCCCCTCAGCCCCAGCATTTT.

In this sample, this clonotype turned up a few times. The chain combines TRBV19 with TRBJ2-7, with 8 bases that match TRBD2. V was pared by 4 bases and J by 7 bases, with 9 bases of the junction left unmatched. This CDR3 has 14 residues. The V gene's germline CDR1 is LNHDA and CDR2 SQIVND (reference sequence). As DNA, the CDR3 is TGTGCCAGTAGTAAAACTAGCGGAGCTATAGAGCAGTACTTC. This encodes CASSKTSGAIEQYF. The full variable domain, completed using reference TRBV19 and TRBJ2-7, is DGGITQSPKYLFRKEGQNVTLSCEQNLNHDAMYWYRQDPGQGLRLIYYSQIVNDFQKGDIAEGYSVSREKKESFPLTVTSAQKNPTAFYLCASSKTSGAIEQYFGPGTRLTVT.

This chain links TRBV13 with TRBJ2-2; 9 nucleotides align to TRBD2. The trim removed 4 bases at V and 2 bases at J, leaving 5 bases unmatched. The CDR3 loop spans 16 amino acids. The germline V gene has CDR1 PRHDT and CDR2 FYEKMQ (reference sequence). This CDR3 is CASSSFSGSNTGELFF. DNA for the CDR3: TGTGCCAGCAGCTCCTTTAGCGGGAGTAACACCGGGGAGCTGTTTTTT. Full variable domain (remainder filled in from reference TRBV13 and TRBJ2-2): AAGVIQSPRHLIKEKRETATLKCYPIPRHDTVYWYQQGPGQDPQFLISFYEKMQSDKGSIPDRFSAQQFSDYHSELNMSSLELGDSALYFCASSSFSGSNTGELFFGEGSRLTVL.

This clonotype was found a few times. The chain carries TRBV9 and TRBJ2-5; D is unclear. V was shortened by 0 bases and J by 5 bases, with 14 bases between the two germline ends. CDR3 length: 15 residues. Looked up from germline, CDR1 is SGDLS and CDR2 is YYNGEE. Written as DNA, the CDR3 is TGTGCCAGCAGCGTAGGTGAACTTCGGTGGGAGACCCAGTACTTC. Amino acids: CASSVGELRWETQYF.

This clonotype has a count of ten or more. The rearrangement joins TRBV6-5 to TRBJ1-2, with D perhaps TRBD1 (5 bases). This CDR3 spans 12 amino acids. Trimming took 2 bases from V and 5 from J, leaving 6 bases between them. The V gene's germline CDR1 is MNHEY and CDR2 SVGAGI. CDR3 DNA sequence: TGTGCCAGCAGTTACGGGGGGTATGGCTACACCTTC. This translates into CASSYGGYGYTF.

The chain uses TRBV11-2 and TRBJ1-5, with D possibly TRBD1 on 5 matching bases. The V and J ends lost 0 bases and 7 bases respectively, with 7 bases between them. Germline-derived CDR1 and CDR2 are SGHAT and FQNNGV. The CDR3 loop spans 13 amino acids. CDR3 region: CASSLEGLQPQHF. In DNA form, the CDR3 reads TGTGCCAGCAGCTTAGAGGGGCTACAGCCCCAGCATTTT.

The chain links TRBV5-1 to TRBJ2-1; the D gene is possibly TRBD2 (6 bases). V lost 2 bases and J lost 7, with 19 bases in between. The CDR3 runs 16 residues. The V gene's germline CDR1 is SGHRS and CDR2 YFSETQ. CDR3 DNA: TGCGCCAGCAGCTTAGGGGTGAATAGCGGACAAAATGAGCAGTTCTTC. This sequence encodes CASSLGVNSGQNEQFF.

This clonotype was picked up a small number of times. This chain connects TRBV7-2 to TRBJ2-7; 11 bases align to TRBD2. CDR1 and CDR2 from the germline V gene are SGHTA and FQGNSA. The CDR3 totals 16 residues. V gave up 6 bases and J gave up 7 bases; unmatched junction bases: 14. For the CDR3, the DNA is TGTGCCAGCAGTCCCGCGGGGCTAGCGGGAGGTAGGGAGCAGTACTTC. Its translation: CASSPAGLAGGREQYF.

The J gene is TRBJ2-7, the V gene TRBV11-3, with 8 nucleotides matching TRBD2. Germline V lookup: CDR1 SGHNT, CDR2 YENEEA. This CDR3 region has 15 residues. Germline trimming cut 3 bases from V and 7 bases from J; bases unmatched to any gene: 11. The CDR3 nucleotides read TGTGCCAGCAGCTTGGCGCGCGGGAGGTTGGGTGAGCAGTACTTC. This encodes CASSLARGRLGEQYF.

This chain joins TRBV4-2 and TRBJ2-5; no clear D. CDR1 and CDR2 (germline): LGHNA, YNFKEQ. Deletions cut 4 bases from V and 5 bases from J, with 11 bases between. The CDR3 loop spans 13 amino acids. This CDR3 is CASSPSVEETQYF. The CDR3 bases are TGTGCCAGCAGCCCGTCCGTTGAGGAGACCCAGTACTTC.

The chain recombines TRBV20-1 with TRBJ2-7; 9 nucleotides line up with TRBD1. This CDR3 region has 14 residues. Germline V CDR1 and CDR2: DFQATT, SNEGSKA (reference sequence). V was clipped by 7 bases and J by 1 base; unmatched bases: 8. CDR3 protein: CSVSQGAFSYEQYF. Here the CDR3 DNA reads TGCAGTGTTTCACAGGGGGCCTTTTCCTACGAGCAGTACTTC.

In this sample, this clonotype turned up a few times. The chain joins TRBV6-2 or TRBV6-3 to TRBJ2-7; no reliable D call. Germline values: CDR1 MNHEY, CDR2 SVGEGT. Between the trimmed V and J ends, which lost 8 bases and 1 base, there was a span of 9 bases. The CDR3 has 12 residues. CDR3 loop: CASGQNSYEQYF. CDR3 DNA: TGTGCCAGCGGGCAGAATTCCTACGAGCAGTACTTC.

The J gene is TRBJ2-7, the V gene TRBV20-1; TRBD2 is a possible D gene (5 bases). From germline, CDR1 is DFQATT and CDR2 SNEGSKA (reference sequence). There are 12 residues in the CDR3. Trimming removed 3 bases at V and 4 bases at J, with 10 bases between. CDR3 coding DNA: TGCAGTGCTAGTGTTGTAGCGTACGAGCAGTACTTC. Translation gives CSASVVAYEQYF.

The rearrangement uses TRBV12-3 or TRBV12-4 and TRBJ2-1; perhaps TRBD1 as D (6 bases). V was pared by 5 bases and J by 4 bases, with 24 bases between. The CDR3 covers 18 residues. CDR3 residues: CASSQTTAGASVYNEQFF. The CDR3, as DNA: TGTGCCAGCAGTCAAACTACAGCAGGGGCTTCGGTATACAATGAGCAGTTCTTC.

This clonotype was seen a handful of times. The V and J genes are TRBV20-1 and TRBJ1-4; 9 positions agree with TRBD1. Trimming removed 6 bases from V and 8 bases from J; junction bases left unmatched: 7. Per germline, CDR1 DFQATT and CDR2 SNEGSKA (reference sequence). The CDR3 length is 13 residues. The CDR3 loop reads CSATGGAGEKLFF. The CDR3 coding sequence is TGCAGTGCAACAGGGGGCGCTGGAGAAAAACTGTTTTTT.

The chain links TRBV20-1 to TRBJ2-4; TRBD2 might be the D (5 bases). Germline V gives CDR1 DFQATT, CDR2 SNEGSKA (reference sequence). The V end lost 5 bases, the J end lost 13 bases, and 21 bases lay between the germline ends. This CDR3 contains 13 residues. The CDR3 DNA reads as TGCAGTGCTCCGGAGGTCCATCCGGGTGAGCAGTACTTC. Its translation: CSAPEVHPGEQYF.

V and J are TRBV5-1 and TRBJ2-6; D unresolved. V was cut by 0 bases and J by 0 bases, with 4 bases left in between. Germline V lookup: CDR1 SGHRS, CDR2 YFSETQ. This CDR3 has 15 residues. The CDR3 loop reads CASSLANSGANVLTF. The CDR3 DNA sequence: TGCGCCAGCAGCTTGGCGAACTCTGGGGCCAACGTCCTGACTTTC.

The CDR3 region is CASSRRQLLSYNSPLHF. The CDR3 DNA reads as TGTGCCAGCAGTCGCAGACAACTCCTCTCCTATAATTCACCCCTCCACTTT. The chain couples TRBV2 to TRBJ1-6; no clear D. The CDR3 has 17 residues. CDR1 and CDR2 (germline): SNHLY, FYNNEI. The ends were cut back, 5 bases at V and 0 bases at J, with 14 bases in the middle.

The chain has TRBV20-1 and TRBJ2-3, with a tentative D call TRBD1 (6 bases). V was clipped by 0 bases and J by 2 bases, with 18 bases between them. The germline gives CDR1 DFQATT, CDR2 SNEGSKA (reference sequence). The CDR3 spans 17 residues. In nucleotides, the CDR3 is TGCAGTGCTAGAGATGGGGGCAGGCAGAAAGTCACAGATACGCAGTATTTT. It is translated as CSARDGGRQKVTDTQYF.

The V gene is TRBV11-2, the J gene TRBJ2-5; 9 bases line up with TRBD2. The CDR3 is made up of 18 amino acids. Germline-derived CDR1 and CDR2 are SGHAT and FQNNGV. The ends lost 6 bases at V and 5 bases at J; junction bases unmatched: 19. CDR3 DNA sequence: TGTGCCAGCAGTTCCCTTATGGGGGTTAGCGGGAGTCGGGAGACCCAGTACTTC. Protein: CASSSLMGVSGSRETQYF. Full variable domain (remainder filled in from reference TRBV11-2 and TRBJ2-5): EAGVAQSPRYKIIEKRQSVAFWCNPISGHATLYWYQQILGQGPKLLIQFQNNGVVDDSQLPKDRFSAERLKGVDSTLKIQPAKLEDSAVYLCASSSLMGVSGSRETQYFGPGTRLLVL.

The chain is built from TRBV20-1 and TRBJ2-5; 14 bases align to TRBD2. The CDR3 is made up of 16 amino acids. V dropped 6 bases and J dropped 11; count of bases not matched to a gene: 17. Per germline, CDR1 DFQATT and CDR2 SNEGSKA (reference sequence). CDR3 sequence: CSADLGLAGGSDEQYF. The CDR3 nucleotides read TGCAGTGCCGATCTCGGACTAGCGGGAGGCAGTGATGAGCAGTACTTC.

The CDR3 nucleotides are TGTGCCAGCAACGCATACGGGACAGGGTCCCCAGATACGCAGTATTTT. Translating gives CASNAYGTGSPDTQYF. The chain is built from TRBV5-5 and TRBJ2-3; 9 bases fit TRBD1. This CDR3 has 16 amino acids. The trim removed 6 bases at V and 4 bases at J, leaving 12 bases unmatched. CDR1 is SGHKS and CDR2 is YYEKEE in the germline V gene (reference sequence).

Only a few counts were recorded for this clonotype. The chain carries TRBV12-3 or TRBV12-4 and TRBJ2-1, with D perhaps given as TRBD1 or TRBD2 (6 bases each). The V gene lost 6 bases and the J gene lost 10 bases, with 10 bases spanning the gap. The CDR3 sequence is 11 residues long. In DNA, the CDR3 is TGTGCCAGCAGCCGGGGGCGGGAGCAGTTCTTC. Its translation: CASSRGREQFF.

The chain combines TRBV3-1 with TRBJ1-2; D ambiguous. The length of the CDR3 is 13 residues. The germline gives CDR1 LGHDT, CDR2 YNNKEL (reference sequence). V was cut by 0 bases and J by 7 bases, with 9 bases left in between. CDR3 coding DNA: TGTGCCAGCAGCCAAGAAGATTTGGGTGGCTACACCTTC. Translating it yields CASSQEDLGGYTF.

V gene TRBV5-8 combines with J gene TRBJ2-3; perhaps TRBD2 as D (6 bases). Germline-derived CDR1 and CDR2 are SGHTS and YDEGEE. The CDR3 extends over 15 amino acids. V lost 3 bases and J 2 bases, leaving 13 bases between the germline ends. This CDR3 is CASSYDGDFTDTQYF. CDR3 DNA: TGTGCCAGCAGCTATGACGGGGACTTCACAGATACGCAGTATTTT.

This clonotype was seen once. V usage is TRBV29-1 and J usage is TRBJ2-5; 10 bases line up with TRBD2. Germline loops: CDR1 SQVTM, CDR2 ANQGSEA. V lost 4 bases, J lost 11 bases, and 13 bases stayed unmatched. CDR3 size: 14 residues. The CDR3 is CSVVGLAENNEQYF. Written as DNA, the CDR3 is TGCAGCGTTGTTGGACTAGCGGAAAACAATGAGCAGTACTTC.

This chain joins TRBV12-3 or TRBV12-4 and TRBJ2-1, with 11 nucleotides matching TRBD2. The CDR3 contains 15 residues. V shed 6 bases and J 6 bases; nucleotides not matched to a gene: 7. The CDR3 DNA sequence: TGTGCCAGCAGATTGGGGACTAGCGGCTTCAATGAGCAGTTCTTC. The encoded protein is CASRLGTSGFNEQFF.

This clonotype was seen a few times. The chain uses TRBV11-1 and TRBJ2-1, with D perhaps being TRBD1 or TRBD2 (5 bases each). V shed 5 bases and J shed 8 bases, with 16 bases lying between them. The CDR3 is 14 residues long. The germline CDR1 and CDR2 sequences are SGHAT and FQDESV (reference sequence). The CDR3 reads CASSPRDEWDEQFF. CDR3 sequence (DNA): TGTGCCAGCAGCCCCCGGGACGAATGGGATGAGCAGTTCTTC.

V gene TRBV24-1 combines with J gene TRBJ2-1; D is perhaps TRBD1 (5 bases). The CDR3 is made up of 13 amino acids. Germline values: CDR1 KGHDR, CDR2 SFDVKD. With 9 bases removed from V and 5 bases from J, the gap between germline ends came to 13 bases. CDR3 sequence (DNA): TGTGCCACCCAGGGCCAAGGGAACAATGAGCAGTTCTTC. Protein: CATQGQGNNEQFF.

The chain employs TRBV4-3 and TRBJ1-4; D not certain. The CDR3 runs to 18 residues. The germline V gene encodes CDR1 LGHNA and CDR2 YSLEER. V gave up 0 bases and J gave up 0 bases, with 14 bases separating them. The CDR3 nucleotides are TGCGCCAGCAGCCAAGATGGGAGGGCCGAAGCAACTAATGAAAAACTGTTTTTT. Its protein product is CASSQDGRAEATNEKLFF.

The chain combines TRBV20-1 with TRBJ2-3, with D perhaps being TRBD1 or TRBD2 (5 bases each). The ends were cut back, 5 bases at V and 3 bases at J, with 12 bases in the middle. The CDR3 totals 13 residues. CDR1 and CDR2 from the germline V gene are DFQATT and SNEGSKA (reference sequence). In DNA, the CDR3 is TGCAGTGCTCATGGGGGTGGGACAGATACGCAGTATTTT. It codes for CSAHGGGTDTQYF.